This entry lists 29 T cell receptor beta chains sequenced from one sample in a study of blood T cell repertoires in COVID-19. Some clones are missing from TCRdb's copy, which holds only in-frame ones; the method was immunoSEQ multiplex PCR. In the table there are over 150,000 clones, about nine tenths of which are singletons. Sequenced sample: PBMCs or T cells enriched from blood (not recorded which). The source of these receptors is a young woman who had recovered from COVID-19.

This chain uses TRBV18 with TRBJ2-5; 7 positions match TRBD2. Looked up from germline, CDR1 is KGHSH and CDR2 is LQKENI. Germline trimming cut 3 bases from V and 5 bases from J; bases unmatched to any gene: 3. The CDR3 runs to 13 residues. This CDR3 reads CASSPTSLETQYF. The CDR3, as DNA: TGTGCCAGCTCACCGACTAGCTTGGAGACCCAGTACTTC. Supplemented by reference TRBV18 and TRBJ2-5, the full variable domain reads NAGVMQNPRHLVRRRGQEARLRCSPMKGHSHVYWYRQLPEEGLKFMVYLQKENIIDESGMPKERFSAEFPKEGPSILRIQQVVRGDSAAYFCASSPTSLETQYFGPGTRLLVL.

The chain carries TRBV2 and TRBJ1-6, with TRBD1 identical over 8 bases. CDR3 length: 14 amino acids. With V trimmed by 3 bases and J by 7 bases, 2 bases remained unmatched. Germline CDR1 and CDR2: SNHLY and FYNNEI. The CDR3 DNA sequence: TGTGCCAGCAGTGAGGACAGGGCGAATTCACCCCTCCACTTT. Protein: CASSEDRANSPLHF.

This chain's CDR3 is CASSLGGSGSGSKTQYF. The CDR3 DNA reads TGTGCCAGCAGCTTAGGGGGATCGGGTAGCGGGAGTAAGACCCAGTACTTC. The rearrangement joins TRBV7-2 to TRBJ2-5, with 9 bases aligning to TRBD2. J lost 6 bases, V lost 1 base, and 12 bases had no gene match. The V gene's germline CDR1 is SGHTA and CDR2 FQGNSA. The CDR3 is made up of 17 amino acids.

The count of this clone is one. The genes are TRBV29-1 and TRBJ1-2; D uncertain. With 6 bases removed from V and 6 bases from J, the gap between germline ends came to 8 bases. The length of the CDR3 is 10 residues. Germline CDR1 reads SQVTM; CDR2 reads ANQGSEA. In nucleotides, the CDR3 is TGCAGCGTCCGGGAGGATGGCTACACCTTC. This sequence encodes CSVREDGYTF.

The V call is TRBV4-3, the J call TRBJ1-1; maybe TRBD1 (5 bases). V was cut by 5 bases and J by 5 bases, with 15 bases left in between. From germline, CDR1 is LGHNA and CDR2 YSLEER. This CDR3 spans 14 amino acids. The CDR3 sequence is CASSTQVKVTEAFF. The CDR3 DNA reads as TGCGCCAGCAGCACACAGGTTAAAGTAACTGAAGCTTTCTTT.

J is TRBJ2-4 and V is TRBV18, with D hard to call. V dropped 3 bases and J dropped 0 bases, with 12 bases sitting between them. The CDR3 consists of 16 residues. CDR1 is KGHSH, CDR2 LQKENI, per germline. CDR3 DNA sequence: TGTGCCAGCTCACCCCGGGTTACTCTAGCCAAAAACATTCAGTACTTC. Translation gives CASSPRVTLAKNIQYF.

Only one count was recorded for this clone. CDR3 protein: CASSVFGEQPNYGYTF. The CDR3 bases are TGTGCCAGCAGCGTATTCGGAGAGCAGCCTAACTATGGCTACACCTTC. The gene calls are TRBV9 and TRBJ1-2; D gene ambiguous. Trimming pared 1 base from V and 0 bases from J, leaving 13 bases between. This CDR3 region has 16 residues. Germline V gene sequence: CDR1 SGDLS, CDR2 YYNGEE.

In its sample, this clone was seen a few times. This chain connects TRBV7-3 to TRBJ1-6; the match to TRBD1 covers 10 bases. The CDR3 runs 12 residues. CDR1 is SGHTA and CDR2 is FQGTGA in the germline V gene. The chain's CDR3 is CGSGTGDSPLHF. The CDR3 nucleotides are TGTGGCTCCGGGACAGGGGATTCACCCCTCCACTTT.

V and J are TRBV5-4 and TRBJ2-7; D is unresolved. Trimming pared 5 bases from V and 4 bases from J, leaving 7 bases between. CDR1 is SGHNT, CDR2 YYREEE, per germline (reference sequence). This CDR3 is built from 11 residues. In DNA form, the CDR3 reads TGTGCCAGCAGTTCGTATTACGAGCAGTACTTC. Its protein is CASSSYYEQYF.

The chain combines TRBV4-3 with TRBJ1-1, with unresolved D. Looked up from germline, CDR1 is LGHNA and CDR2 is YSLEER. This CDR3 spans 13 amino acids. Trimming left V 6 bases short and J 2 bases short, with 10 bases between. In DNA form, the CDR3 reads TGCGCCAGCAGGCTTACACAAAACACTGAAGCTTTCTTT. As protein: CASRLTQNTEAFF.

The rearrangement links TRBV6-5 to TRBJ1-4, with TRBD1 identical over 7 bases. Per germline, CDR1 MNHEY and CDR2 SVGAGI. Trimming took 6 bases from V and 6 from J; bases not matched to a gene: 10. This CDR3 contains 15 residues. The CDR3 nucleotides read TGTGCCAGCAGACCTCCAGGGGGTCGGGATGAAAAACTGTTTTTT. Protein sequence: CASRPPGGRDEKLFF.

J is TRBJ2-5 and V is TRBV11-1; 7 nucleotides agree with TRBD2. Germline CDR1 and CDR2: SGHAT and FQDESV (reference sequence). CDR3 length equals 15 residues. The V and J ends lost 2 bases and 2 bases, in that order; junction bases with no gene match: 5. CDR3: CASSLFAGVQETQYF. CDR3 nucleotides: TGTGCCAGCAGCTTATTCGCGGGAGTACAAGAGACCCAGTACTTC.

V gene TRBV18 combines with J gene TRBJ1-1; maybe TRBD1 (6 bases). The CDR3 extends over 13 amino acids. Germline V gene sequence: CDR1 KGHSH, CDR2 LQKENI. Deletions cut 6 bases from V and 2 bases from J, with 10 bases between. This CDR3 reads CASSRTDNTEAFF. The CDR3 nucleotides read TGTGCCAGCTCCCGGACAGATAACACTGAAGCTTTCTTT.

This chain connects TRBV19 to TRBJ1-3; tentatively, D is TRBD1 (6 bases). This CDR3 contains 16 residues. The V gene lost 3 bases and the J gene lost 1 base, with 13 bases spanning the gap. Germline CDR1 reads LNHDA; CDR2 reads SQIVND (reference sequence). The CDR3 spells CASSIDAGESGNTIYF. As DNA, the CDR3 is TGTGCCAGTAGTATCGACGCAGGGGAGTCTGGAAACACCATATATTTT. The whole variable domain, remainder taken from reference TRBV19 and TRBJ1-3, is DGGITQSPKYLFRKEGQNVTLSCEQNLNHDAMYWYRQDPGQGLRLIYYSQIVNDFQKGDIAEGYSVSREKKESFPLTVTSAQKNPTAFYLCASSIDAGESGNTIYFGEGSWLTVV.

This rearrangement joins TRBV7-2 to TRBJ1-1; D is perhaps TRBD1 (6 bases). CDR3 length equals 13 residues. The V gene lost 3 bases and the J gene lost 11 bases, with 16 bases spanning the gap. Per germline, CDR1 SGHTA and CDR2 FQGNSA. CDR3 DNA: TGTGCCAGCAGCTTTCGTTACAGGGTCGTCGCTTTCTTT. Translation gives CASSFRYRVVAFF.

The chain is built from TRBV7-8 and TRBJ1-5; D may be TRBD1 (6 bases). Trimming pared 2 bases from V and 7 bases from J, leaving 15 bases between. CDR1 and CDR2 (germline): SGHVS, FQNEAQ. This CDR3 has 15 amino acids. The CDR3 protein is CASSLSQGTGQPQHF. The CDR3 DNA is TGTGCCAGCAGCTTAAGTCAGGGAACAGGGCAGCCCCAGCATTTT.

The chain is built from TRBV9 and TRBJ2-1, with D hard to call. Per the germline V gene, CDR1 is SGDLS and CDR2 is YYNGEE. Trimming left V 3 bases short and J 3 bases short, with 13 bases between. The CDR3 contains 15 residues. The CDR3: CASSANPGFYNEQFF. As DNA, the CDR3 is TGTGCCAGCAGCGCTAACCCCGGGTTCTACAATGAGCAGTTCTTC.

The rearrangement uses TRBV24-1 and TRBJ2-5, with 12 bases identical to TRBD1. This CDR3 region has 16 residues. V shed 4 bases and J 4 bases; nucleotides not matched to a gene: 6. Germline CDR1 KGHDR, CDR2 SFDVKD. CDR3 sequence (DNA): TGTGCCACCAGTGACCGGGACAGGGGGCTTGGAGAGACCCAGTACTTC. This sequence encodes CATSDRDRGLGETQYF.

The chain has TRBV3-1 (or the pseudogene TRBV3-2) and TRBJ2-5; TRBD2 matches 8 bases. After removal of 4 bases from V and 6 bases from J, the junction contained 10 bases not matched to a gene. The CDR3 loop spans 15 amino acids. Germline CDR1 reads LGHDT; CDR2 reads YNNKEL (reference sequence). CDR3 sequence (DNA): TGTGCCAGCAGCCTCTACCCGGGGGGGGCCCAGACCCAGTACTTC. Translation gives CASSLYPGGAQTQYF.

V gene TRBV7-9 combines with J gene TRBJ2-3; 7 bases agree with TRBD2. CDR1 and CDR2 from the germline V gene are SEHNR and FQNEAQ (reference sequence). CDR3 length: 14 residues. Losses at the gene ends were 6 bases for V and 1 base for J; bases not matched to a gene: 4. DNA of the CDR3: TGTGCCAGCAGTATTCGGGGGGGCACAGATACGCAGTATTTT. Translating it yields CASSIRGGTDTQYF.

The V gene is TRBV18, the J gene TRBJ1-2; D is possibly TRBD1 (5 bases). The germline gives CDR1 KGHSH, CDR2 LQKENI. The V end lost 3 bases, the J end lost 4 bases, and 15 bases lay between the germline ends. CDR3 size: 15 residues. CDR3 region: CASSPPGGGTYGYTF. The CDR3 nucleotides are TGTGCCAGCTCACCCCCCGGGGGGGGGACCTATGGCTACACCTTC.

In DNA form, the CDR3 reads TGTGCCAGTAGTATAGGTTTTGGGACTGGGAGTTACGAGACCCAGTACTTC. The encoded protein is CASSIGFGTGSYETQYF. The chain is built from TRBV19 and TRBJ2-5; tentatively, D is TRBD2 (6 bases). From germline, CDR1 is LNHDA and CDR2 SQIVND (reference sequence). The CDR3 consists of 17 residues. Deletions cut 1 base from V and 5 bases from J, with 20 bases between.

The chain combines TRBV29-1 with TRBJ2-1, with D unresolved. The germline V gene encodes CDR1 SQVTM and CDR2 ANQGSEA. The V end was cut by 6 bases, the J end by 7 bases, with 10 bases between. CDR3 size: 11 residues. CDR3 nucleotides: TGCAGCGTGACTGACGTAAATGAGCAGTTCTTC. This codes for CSVTDVNEQFF.

The chain combines TRBV24-1 with TRBJ2-1; 10 nucleotides match TRBD2. With 3 bases clipped from V and 2 bases from J, the junction kept 6 bases outside the gene matches. The CDR3 has 17 amino acids. Germline V CDR1 and CDR2: KGHDR, SFDVKD. DNA for the CDR3: TGTGCCACCAGTGATCGGAGCGGGAGGGGGCCCTACAATGAGCAGTTCTTC. This gives the protein CATSDRSGRGPYNEQFF.

This clone was counted a few times. This rearrangement joins TRBV19 to TRBJ1-1; TRBD1 is a possible D gene (6 bases). The CDR3 loop spans 17 amino acids. Germline CDR1 and CDR2: LNHDA and SQIVND (reference sequence). The V and J ends lost 6 bases and 1 base respectively, with 21 bases between them. CDR3 region: CASRRRKDSQANTEAFF. CDR3 DNA sequence: TGTGCCAGTAGACGACGCAAGGACAGTCAGGCGAACACTGAAGCTTTCTTT.

V and J are TRBV19 and TRBJ1-2, with TRBD1 matching 8 bases. The CDR3 is made up of 14 amino acids. The germline V gene encodes CDR1 LNHDA and CDR2 SQIVND (reference sequence). With V trimmed by 9 bases and J by 7 bases, 13 bases remained unmatched. This chain's CDR3 is CASDKSRGQGGYTF. The CDR3 DNA is TGTGCCAGCGATAAATCCAGGGGGCAGGGTGGCTACACCTTC.

This sequence joins TRBV6-4 and TRBJ2-1; 8 bases match TRBD2. The germline gives CDR1 MRHNA, CDR2 SNTAGT. V was pared by 3 bases and J by 7 bases, with 5 bases of the junction left unmatched. The CDR3 totals 14 residues. The CDR3 loop reads CASSEAGGSNEQFF. CDR3 coding DNA: TGTGCCAGCAGTGAGGCGGGAGGCTCTAATGAGCAGTTCTTC.

Here the CDR3 reads CASSEPFSRGYTF. CDR3 bases: TGTGCCAGCAGTGAGCCCTTCTCGCGGGGCTACACCTTC. The gene calls are TRBV27 and TRBJ1-2, with unresolved D. Trimming removed 5 bases at V and 8 bases at J, with 15 bases between. Germline loops: CDR1 MNHEY, CDR2 SMNVEV (reference sequence). CDR3 size: 13 residues.

This clone appeared a few times. This chain connects TRBV19 to TRBJ1-1, with TRBD1 as a possible D gene (6 bases). The V end lost 5 bases, the J end lost 0 bases, and 16 bases lay between the germline ends. The V gene's germline CDR1 is LNHDA and CDR2 SQIVND (reference sequence). This CDR3 region has 16 residues. The CDR3 DNA sequence: TGTGCCAGTAGTGGGGGACATGGCTCGGTGAACACTGAAGCTTTCTTT. The encoded protein is CASSGGHGSVNTEAFF.